The 6 T cell receptor beta chains listed next were all sequenced from one sample in a study of kidney transplant recipient with SARS-CoV-2 infection. TCRdb called the reads again in MiXCR, with one record for every CDR3 protein. The sample holds approximately 240,000 distinct CDR3 sequences, under 35% seen once. Here the sequenced sample was a blood sample, taken at baseline and on day 111 from a kidney transplant recipient. The receptors come from a male patient younger than 45 who had COVID-19 and was a kidney transplant recipient. The graft donor may have given rise to some T cells.

Of note for this clonotype: This clone may be a read error of a much larger clone one base away. A read error is likely, as this CDR3 ends without the conserved phenylalanine or tryptophan. The chain links TRBV25-1 to TRBJ1-2, with unresolved D. CDR3 length: 17 amino acids. Deletions cut 4 bases from V and 4 bases from J, with 22 bases between. From germline, CDR1 is MGHDK and CDR2 SYGVNS. This chain's CDR3 is CASSALIELGKTYGYTI. The DNA of the CDR3 is TGTGCCAGCAGTGCATTAATAGAACTGGGAAAGACCTATGGCTACACCATC.

This clonotype was counted at least ten times. The chain has TRBV19 and TRBJ2-7, with TRBD1 identical over 8 bases. V lost 4 bases to trimming and J lost 4 bases; unmatched junction nucleotides: 9. CDR1 and CDR2 from the germline V gene are LNHDA and SQIVND (reference sequence). The CDR3 has 15 amino acids. The DNA of the CDR3 is TGTGCCAGTAGTAGGATACAGGGGGTTGTATACGAGCAGTACTTC. As protein: CASSRIQGVVYEQYF.

This clonotype has only a few counts. This chain uses TRBV6-2 or TRBV6-3 with TRBJ2-1, with TRBD1 identical over 12 bases. V gave up 6 bases and J gave up 10 bases; unmatched junction bases: 7. Germline V gives CDR1 MNHEY, CDR2 SVGEGT. This CDR3 comprises 14 residues. CDR3: CASSLTGTGGEQFF. The CDR3 DNA follows: TGTGCCAGCAGCCTAACCGGGACAGGGGGCGAGCAGTTCTTC.

This clonotype was detected ten times or more. This rearrangement joins TRBV4-3 to TRBJ2-1; 11 bases are a match to TRBD2. J was trimmed by 3 bases and V by 5 bases; bases with no gene match: 3. This CDR3 is built from 15 residues. CDR1 and CDR2 (germline): LGHNA, YSLEER. The CDR3 DNA sequence: TGCGCCAGCAGCGTCGGGACTAGCGGCTACAATGAGCAGTTCTTC. Amino acids: CASSVGTSGYNEQFF.

This clonotype was counted many times. The chain is built from TRBV7-2 and TRBJ2-2, with D possibly being TRBD1 (5 bases). There are 14 residues in the CDR3. Trimming removed 1 base from V and 7 bases from J, with 10 bases in between. Germline V gives CDR1 SGHTA, CDR2 FQGNSA. The CDR3, as DNA: TGTGCCAGCAGCTTAGGCGGCAGGGTCGGGGAGCTGTTTTTT. This gives the protein CASSLGGRVGELFF.

In this sample, this clonotype turned up many times. The rearrangement links TRBV11-2 to TRBJ1-6; 9 bases agree with TRBD1. With 5 bases clipped from V and 7 bases from J, the junction kept 9 bases outside the gene matches. This CDR3 region has 16 residues. CDR1 is SGHAT and CDR2 is FQNNGV in the germline V gene. CDR3 protein: CASSKSVGTGNSPLHF. CDR3 coding DNA: TGTGCCAGCAGCAAATCCGTAGGGACAGGGAATTCACCCCTCCACTTT.